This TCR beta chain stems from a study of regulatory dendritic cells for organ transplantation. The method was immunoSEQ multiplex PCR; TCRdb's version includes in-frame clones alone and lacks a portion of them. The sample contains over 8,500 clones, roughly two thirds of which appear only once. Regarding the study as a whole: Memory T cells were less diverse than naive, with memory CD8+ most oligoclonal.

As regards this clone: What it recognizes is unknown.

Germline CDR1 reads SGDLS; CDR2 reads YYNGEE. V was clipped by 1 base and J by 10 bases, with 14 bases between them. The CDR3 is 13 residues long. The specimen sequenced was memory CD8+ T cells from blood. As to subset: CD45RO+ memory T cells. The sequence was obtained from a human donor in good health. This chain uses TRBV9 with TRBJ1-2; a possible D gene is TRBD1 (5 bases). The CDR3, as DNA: TGTGCCAGCAGCGTAAGTGGCAGGGTGGACTACACCTTC. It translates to CASSVSGRVDYTF.